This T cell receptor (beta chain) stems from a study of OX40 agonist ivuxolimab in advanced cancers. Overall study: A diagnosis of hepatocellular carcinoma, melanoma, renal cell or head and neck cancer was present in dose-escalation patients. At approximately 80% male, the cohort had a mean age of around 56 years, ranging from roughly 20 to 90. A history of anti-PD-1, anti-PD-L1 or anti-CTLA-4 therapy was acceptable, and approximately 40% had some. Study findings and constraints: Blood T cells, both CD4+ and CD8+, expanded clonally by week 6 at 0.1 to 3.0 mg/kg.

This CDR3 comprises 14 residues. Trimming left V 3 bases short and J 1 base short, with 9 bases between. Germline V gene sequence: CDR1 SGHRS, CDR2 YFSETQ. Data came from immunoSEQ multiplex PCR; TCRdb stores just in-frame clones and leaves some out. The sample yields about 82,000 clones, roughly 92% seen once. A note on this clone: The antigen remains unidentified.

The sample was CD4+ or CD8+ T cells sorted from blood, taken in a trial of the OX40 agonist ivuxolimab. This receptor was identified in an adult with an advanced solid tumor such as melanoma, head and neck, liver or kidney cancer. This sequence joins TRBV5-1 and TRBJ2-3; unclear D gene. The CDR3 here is CASSSGYRTDTQYF. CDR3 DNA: TGCGCCAGCAGCTCGGGCTACCGCACAGATACGCAGTATTTT.